One sample yielded the 14 T cell receptor beta chains listed below, sequenced in a study of blood T cells in healthy people across ages. The use of a sample-barcoded 5' primer and a J-beta primer mix characterized a second PCR of roughly 7 to 11 cycles. TCRdb reprocessed the 5' RACE reads with MiXCR, giving one entry per CDR3 protein. The sample lists around 1.7 million distinct CDR3 sequences, 28% occurring once. The specimen was blood. These receptors came from a young woman in good health.

In regard to this clonotype: One junction end disagrees with the germline gene, perhaps due to a read error. This chain's CDR3 is CASLGRWRTGERFF. The CDR3 DNA reads as TGTGCCAGTCTGGGACGCTGGCGCACCGGGGAGCGGTTTTTT. V usage is TRBV12-3 or TRBV12-4 and J usage is TRBJ2-2; D may match TRBD1 or TRBD2 (5 bases each). The CDR3 spans 14 residues.

The rearrangement uses TRBV27 and TRBJ1-6; TRBD1 matches at 7 bases. Per germline, CDR1 MNHEY and CDR2 SMNVEV (reference sequence). CDR3 length equals 14 residues. With 7 bases clipped from V and 7 bases from J, the junction kept 7 bases outside the gene matches. The CDR3 is CASTTGTVNSPLHF. The CDR3 nucleotides are TGTGCCAGCACCACCGGGACAGTCAATTCACCCCTCCACTTT.

The rearrangement uses TRBV4-2 and TRBJ1-1; no definite D call. CDR1 LGHNA and CDR2 YNFKEQ come from the germline V gene. V lost 0 bases, J lost 10 bases, and 9 bases lay in between. This CDR3 is built from 12 residues. CDR3 protein: CASSQDSPGAFF. Here the CDR3 DNA reads TGTGCCAGCAGCCAAGATTCCCCCGGAGCTTTCTTT.

This rearrangement joins TRBV6-4 to TRBJ2-1; 11 nucleotides match TRBD2. J gave up 6 bases and V 0 bases, and 1 base lay outside the gene matches. Germline CDR1 MRHNA, CDR2 SNTAGT. This CDR3 region has 15 residues. The CDR3 DNA follows: TGTGCCAGCAGTGACTCAACTAGCGGGAGCAATGAGCAGTTCTTC. Translation: CASSDSTSGSNEQFF.

In its sample, this clonotype was seen many times. The gene calls are TRBV15 and TRBJ2-7, with a tentative D call TRBD2 (5 bases). V gave up 6 bases and J gave up 2 bases, with 14 bases separating them. In germline, CDR1 is LNHNV, CDR2 YYDKDF (reference sequence). The CDR3 sequence is 14 residues long. DNA for the CDR3: TGTGCCACCAGTCTTGGGGAGAGCACCTACGAGCAGTACTTC. Amino acids: CATSLGESTYEQYF.

This clonotype was observed a handful of times. This chain joins TRBV5-1 and TRBJ2-1, with 8 nucleotides matching TRBD1. The V segment lost 0 bases and the J segment 5 bases; nucleotides outside the gene matches: 7. The CDR3 spans 16 residues. Germline CDR1 is SGHRS and CDR2 is YFSETQ. The CDR3 is CASSLAWTGNNNEQFF. Here the CDR3 DNA reads TGCGCCAGCAGCTTGGCTTGGACAGGGAACAACAATGAGCAGTTCTTC.

As for this clonotype: At one boundary the junction diverges from the germline segment, which might be a read error. This rearrangement joins TRBV4-1 to TRBJ2-5; D is possibly TRBD2 (6 bases). The CDR3 spans 16 residues. Germline V gene sequence: CDR1 MGHRA, CDR2 YSYEKL. CDR3 region: CASGQKGGVGQETQYF. In nucleotides, the CDR3 is TGCGCCAGCGGCCAAAAAGGAGGGGTTGGGCAAGAGACCCAGTACTTC.

The chain combines TRBV6-1 with TRBJ2-4; tentative D call: TRBD1 (5 bases). Trimming took 4 bases from V and 13 from J, leaving 14 bases between them. CDR3 length: 12 residues. Germline assignment: CDR1 MNHNS and CDR2 SASEGT. CDR3 DNA sequence: TGTGCCAGCAGTGGGGGCTACAATGAGCAGTACTTC. As protein: CASSGGYNEQYF.

This clonotype appeared a few times. The rearrangement uses TRBV7-2 and TRBJ2-3; D might be TRBD2 (6 bases). Per germline, CDR1 SGHTA and CDR2 FQGNSA. The CDR3 is 17 residues long. The V end lost 4 bases, the J end lost 6 bases, and 23 bases lay between the germline ends. DNA for the CDR3: TGTGCCAGCAGCTCTAGGGTCCGGGACTTCACGGCCGATACGCAGTATTTT. Translating it yields CASSSRVRDFTADTQYF.

This clonotype was picked up a small number of times. A junction end diverges from the germline sequence, so it may reflect a read error. J is TRBJ1-2 and V is TRBV10-3; maybe TRBD1 (5 bases). Germline CDR1 ENHRY, CDR2 SYGVKD. The CDR3 consists of 13 residues. The CDR3 nucleotides are TGTGTCATCAGCGCGGGGCAGGACTATGGCTACACCTTC. This gives the protein CVISAGQDYGYTF.

This sequence joins TRBV12-3 or TRBV12-4 and TRBJ2-7; D not certain. V was clipped by 6 bases and J by 2 bases, with 14 bases between them. The CDR3 has 14 residues. The DNA for the CDR3 is TGTGCCAGCAGCTCACCTAACCGACCCTACGAGCAGTACTTC. Encoded protein: CASSSPNRPYEQYF.

In the case of this clonotype: Being one base from a much bigger clone, this may be a read error. The gene calls are TRBV12-3 or TRBV12-4 and TRBJ2-7, with D uncertain. CDR3 length: 11 residues. Deletions cut 3 bases from V and 7 bases from J, with 7 bases between. This CDR3 reads CASSLNWEQYF. CDR3 DNA: TGTGCCAGCAGTTTGAACTGGGAGCAGTACTTC.

This clonotype occurred a few times. This sequence joins TRBV2 and TRBJ2-3; the D is unclear. Trimming took off 3 bases at V and 2 bases at J, with 9 bases between the two ends. Germline CDR1 and CDR2: SNHLY and FYNNEI. This CDR3 has 14 amino acids. CDR3 in DNA: TGTGCCAGCAGTGATTTCCGAGTCACAGATACGCAGTATTTT. This encodes CASSDFRVTDTQYF.

This clonotype was observed a single time. This rearrangement joins TRBV10-2 to TRBJ2-7; D perhaps matches TRBD2 (5 bases). The CDR3 is 15 residues long. With 3 bases removed from V and 2 bases from J, the gap between germline ends came to 14 bases. Germline V gene data show CDR1 as WSHSY and CDR2 as SAAADI. In nucleotides, the CDR3 is TGCGCCAGCAGTGAAGGCCTTCCGGGGACCTACGAGCAGTACTTC. Translation: CASSEGLPGTYEQYF.